This T cell receptor beta chain was found in a study of T-cell memory formation after mild COVID-19. Across the whole study: TCR clustering was largely donor specific.

In its sample, this clonotype is medium-sized. Its target is unknown. V shed 2 bases and J 1 base; nucleotides not matched to a gene: 6. The CDR3 contains 16 residues. The V gene's germline CDR1 is SGHVS and CDR2 FQNEAQ. TCRdb reprocessed the 5' RACE reads with MiXCR, giving one entry per CDR3 protein. The sample lists fewer than 250,000 distinct CDR3 sequences, roughly 30% occurring once. Study-level findings and limits: Still unconfirmed is whether the second-wave clones peaking on day 37 recognized SARS-CoV-2. Contracting CD8+ clones were enriched in EMRA, CD4+ mainly in CM and EM.

The sample was PBMCs or a T cell subset sorted from them (not recorded which). This rearrangement joins TRBV7-8 to TRBJ2-3, with TRBD2 matching over 7 bases. This receptor was taken from an adult woman who had mild COVID-19 (a few samples of this study predate the infection). Cell type and time point are not known. The chain's CDR3 is CASSLPGGTGTDTQYF. The CDR3 region has the DNA TGTGCCAGCAGCTTACCGGGGGGAACGGGCACAGATACGCAGTATTTT.